These 10 T cell receptor beta chains share one sample of origin, sequenced in a study of T cell changes during pregnancy in multiple sclerosis. Assay used: immunoSEQ multiplex PCR; TCRdb lists only in-frame clones, some missing. This sample has approximately 25,000 clones, with about nine tenths found just once. Sequencing used CD8+ T cells from peripheral blood mononuclear cells, obtained in the second trimester of pregnancy. All receptors come from a female donor with multiple sclerosis, enrolled in a pregnancy study.

This chain uses TRBV5-6 with TRBJ2-3; maybe TRBD1 (6 bases). V shed 0 bases and J shed 6 bases, with 11 bases lying between them. The germline CDR1 and CDR2 sequences are SGHDT and YYEEEE. The CDR3 contains 14 residues. CDR3 DNA: TGTGCCAGCAGCTTGGGGTCAGGGGCCGATACGCAGTATTTT. Translating gives CASSLGSGADTQYF.

The chain carries TRBV6-5 and TRBJ2-5; D not resolved. Germline CDR1 is MNHEY and CDR2 is SVGAGI. V was cut by 5 bases and J by 0 bases, with 7 bases left in between. The CDR3 contains 13 residues. DNA of the CDR3: TGTGCCAGCAGTGATGCGTACCAAGAGACCCAGTACTTC. This encodes CASSDAYQETQYF.

A note on this clone: A read error may produce the germline difference seen at one junction end. This chain links TRBV7-9 with TRBJ1-2, with TRBD1 identical over 7 bases. This CDR3 has 14 amino acids. CDR1 and CDR2 (germline): SEHNR, FQNEAQ (reference sequence). CDR3: CAGSPPGQNYGYTF. The CDR3 DNA reads TGTGCCGGCAGTCCTCCGGGACAGAACTATGGCTACACCTTC.

Written as DNA, the CDR3 is TGTGCCAGCAGCGTAGGCGGGGCGAGGGAGACCCAGTACTTC. Translating it yields CASSVGGARETQYF. The rearrangement joins TRBV9 to TRBJ2-5; D may be TRBD2 (6 bases). The germline V gene encodes CDR1 SGDLS and CDR2 YYNGEE. CDR3 length equals 14 residues. V lost 0 bases and J lost 5, with 11 bases in between.

This clone was seen once. This same CDR3 is encoded by further DNA sequences in the sample. The chain links TRBV18 to TRBJ2-1, with TRBD1 matching over 9 bases. J lost 2 bases, V lost 0 bases, and 2 bases had no gene match. Germline V gene data show CDR1 as KGHSH and CDR2 as LQKENI. The CDR3 totals 16 residues. This chain's CDR3 is CASSPPNRGPYNEQFF. The DNA of the CDR3 is TGTGCCAGCTCACCACCAAACAGGGGGCCCTACAATGAGCAGTTCTTC.

Sample share makes this clone large. The chain joins TRBV6-5 to TRBJ2-2; 9 bases are a match to TRBD1. This CDR3 is 16 amino acids long. V dropped 2 bases and J dropped 5; count of bases not matched to a gene: 6. The germline CDR1 and CDR2 sequences are MNHEY and SVGAGI. The CDR3 loop is CASSYAGQGWTGELFF. The CDR3 nucleotides read TGTGCCAGCAGTTACGCGGGACAGGGTTGGACCGGGGAGCTGTTTTTT.

The V gene is TRBV7-9, the J gene TRBJ1-2, with a possible D match to TRBD1 (5 bases). The CDR3 is 16 residues long. With 2 bases removed from V and 1 base from J, the gap between germline ends came to 14 bases. Germline lookup yields CDR1 SEHNR and CDR2 FQNEAQ (reference sequence). CDR3 sequence reads: CASSLSDTDLNYGYTF. CDR3 DNA sequence: TGTGCCAGCAGCTTATCGGACACCGACCTTAACTATGGCTACACCTTC.

This clone was counted once. This chain links TRBV7-9 with TRBJ2-7; D is unclear. Germline-derived CDR1 and CDR2 are SEHNR and FQNEAQ (reference sequence). V dropped 0 bases and J dropped 4 bases, with 7 bases sitting between them. The CDR3 is 13 amino acids. The CDR3 sequence is CASSLAYSYEQYF. CDR3 nucleotides: TGTGCCAGCAGCTTAGCATACTCGTACGAGCAGTACTTC.

This sequence joins TRBV5-4 and TRBJ1-1, with TRBD1 matching over 9 bases. Germline V CDR1 and CDR2: SGHNT, YYREEE (reference sequence). The CDR3 is made up of 13 amino acids. V dropped 4 bases and J dropped 7; count of bases not matched to a gene: 5. The CDR3 sequence is CASSRDRADEAFF. CDR3 DNA: TGTGCCAGCAGCAGGGACAGGGCCGATGAAGCTTTCTTT.

The chain combines TRBV11-2 with TRBJ1-6; unclear D gene. The ends were cut back, 3 bases at V and 0 bases at J, with 9 bases in the middle. In germline, CDR1 is SGHAT, CDR2 FQNNGV. This CDR3 has 16 residues. The CDR3 coding sequence is TGTGCCAGCAGCTTCGACGGGGTCTCCTATAATTCACCCCTCCACTTT. This codes for CASSFDGVSYNSPLHF.